These 26 T cell receptor beta chains share one sample of origin, sequenced in a study of cytomegalovirus exposure and HLA in healthy donors. PCR involved 60 Vbeta and 13 Jbeta primers. Profiled with immunoSEQ multiplex PCR; TCRdb holds only in-frame clones, not every one. Seen here are roughly 200,000 clones, 80% observed once, and the top ten hold around 5.7%. The material sequenced was PBMCs. The receptors originated from a man aged 40-55 years in good health and CMV-seronegative.

The rearrangement uses TRBV7-9 and TRBJ1-2; 10 bases map to TRBD1. Germline V gene data show CDR1 as SEHNR and CDR2 as FQNEAQ (reference sequence). Germline trimming cut 4 bases from V and 2 bases from J; bases unmatched to any gene: 4. The CDR3 is 15 residues long. The CDR3 region is CASSSRTGGNYGYTF. The CDR3 DNA is TGTGCCAGCAGCTCTCGGACAGGGGGGAACTATGGCTACACCTTC.

The chain has TRBV4-3 and TRBJ1-1, with 7 bases aligning to TRBD1. This CDR3 spans 16 amino acids. V lost 2 bases and J lost 1; bases outside the gene matches: 7. Germline-derived CDR1 and CDR2 are LGHNA and YSLEER. The CDR3 here is CASSQTPRQGNTEAFF. The CDR3 nucleotides read TGCGCCAGCAGCCAAACCCCCAGACAGGGGAACACTGAAGCTTTCTTT.

The chain recombines TRBV27 with TRBJ2-1; a weak D match, TRBD2 (6 bases). The CDR3 has 15 residues. Germline V gives CDR1 MNHEY, CDR2 SMNVEV (reference sequence). Trimming stripped 6 bases from V and 5 bases from J, with 17 bases between. The CDR3 DNA reads TGTGCCAGCAGGCGTGCATGGGGGGAAAACAATGAGCAGTTCTTC. This encodes CASRRAWGENNEQFF.

The V gene is TRBV9, the J gene TRBJ2-5; D unclear. The CDR3 contains 14 residues. The V and J ends lost 0 bases and 3 bases respectively, with 9 bases between them. Germline CDR1 and CDR2: SGDLS and YYNGEE. CDR3 loop: CASSVGGQKETQYF. In nucleotides, the CDR3 is TGTGCCAGCAGCGTAGGTGGTCAGAAAGAGACCCAGTACTTC. The full variable domain, with the rest looked up from reference TRBV9 and TRBJ2-5, is DSGVTQTPKHLITATGQRVTLRCSPRSGDLSVYWYQQSLDQGLQFLIQYYNGEERAKGNILERFSAQQFPDLHSELNLSSLELGDSALYFCASSVGGQKETQYFGPGTRLLVL.

A single count supports this clone. J is TRBJ1-2 and V is TRBV5-1; the D gene is possibly TRBD1 (6 bases). CDR3 length: 14 residues. The germline V gene encodes CDR1 SGHRS and CDR2 YFSETQ. V was clipped by 3 bases and J by 5 bases, with 14 bases between them. The CDR3 DNA is TGCGCCAGCAGCTGGGGGGGGGCCGAATATGGCTACACCTTC. Protein sequence: CASSWGGAEYGYTF.

The chain has TRBV19 and TRBJ2-2; D call uncertain. CDR3 size: 14 residues. Germline V lookup: CDR1 LNHDA, CDR2 SQIVND (reference sequence). Between the trimmed V and J ends, which lost 7 bases and 4 bases, there was a span of 13 bases. The CDR3 protein is CASKPSVGTGELFF. The CDR3 DNA reads as TGTGCCAGTAAGCCTTCGGTCGGCACCGGGGAGCTGTTTTTT. The full variable domain, rest sourced from reference TRBV19 and TRBJ2-2, is DGGITQSPKYLFRKEGQNVTLSCEQNLNHDAMYWYRQDPGQGLRLIYYSQIVNDFQKGDIAEGYSVSREKKESFPLTVTSAQKNPTAFYLCASKPSVGTGELFFGEGSRLTVL.

This chain uses TRBV29-1 with TRBJ2-1; 11 bases line up with TRBD2. This CDR3 spans 18 amino acids. Trimming at V came to 3 bases and at J to 1 base, leaving 11 bases not matched to a gene. Germline V gene lookup returns CDR1 SQVTM and CDR2 ANQGSEA. The CDR3 bases are TGCAGCGTTGACGACCGACTAGCGGGGAAAACTTCCTACAATGAGCAGTTCTTC. Residues: CSVDDRLAGKTSYNEQFF.

This clone was recorded only once. The CDR3 loop reads CASSPLGQGTLTQYF. For the CDR3, the DNA is TGTGCCAGCTCACCACTTGGACAGGGCACGTTGACCCAGTACTTC. V and J are TRBV18 and TRBJ2-5; 8 bases fit TRBD1. Germline CDR1 and CDR2: KGHSH and LQKENI. Trimming cost V 1 base and J 7 bases; bases outside gene matches: 8. This CDR3 contains 15 residues. The full variable domain, completed using reference TRBV18 and TRBJ2-5, is NAGVMQNPRHLVRRRGQEARLRCSPMKGHSHVYWYRQLPEEGLKFMVYLQKENIIDESGMPKERFSAEFPKEGPSILRIQQVVRGDSAAYFCASSPLGQGTLTQYFGPGTRLLVL.

This clone was picked up one time. The gene calls are TRBV20-1 and TRBJ2-7; D uncertain. Germline V gene lookup returns CDR1 DFQATT and CDR2 SNEGSKA (reference sequence). This CDR3 is built from 11 residues. Trimming took off 6 bases at V and 10 bases at J, with 16 bases between the two ends. DNA of the CDR3: TGCAGTGCGCTACTACCCCCGTCCCAGTACTTC. It encodes CSALLPPSQYF.

The CDR3 nucleotides are TGTGCCAGTAGTCAAGGAGGGGACACAGATACGCAGTATTTT. Encoded protein: CASSQGGDTDTQYF. J is TRBJ2-3 and V is TRBV19; D might be TRBD2 (6 bases). The CDR3 has 14 amino acids. V dropped 5 bases and J dropped 2 bases, with 11 bases sitting between them. Germline V gene lookup returns CDR1 LNHDA and CDR2 SQIVND (reference sequence).

The chain couples TRBV19 to TRBJ1-1; a weak D match, TRBD1 (6 bases). The CDR3 has 12 amino acids. Per germline, CDR1 LNHDA and CDR2 SQIVND (reference sequence). V was pared by 1 base and J by 7 bases, with 7 bases between. CDR3 amino acids: CASSIGRGEAFF. The CDR3 DNA reads as TGTGCCAGTAGTATAGGCAGGGGTGAAGCTTTCTTT.

V usage is TRBV11-1 and J usage is TRBJ2-1; D might be TRBD1 (5 bases). Germline V gene data show CDR1 as SGHAT and CDR2 as FQDESV (reference sequence). There are 11 residues in the CDR3. The V and J ends lost 5 bases and 9 bases respectively, with 8 bases between them. The CDR3 bases are TGTGCCAGCAGCCAAGGGGTTGAGCAGTTCTTC. Translation gives CASSQGVEQFF.

The V gene is TRBV11-2, the J gene TRBJ2-5; 7 nucleotides agree with TRBD1. Germline CDR1 reads SGHAT; CDR2 reads FQNNGV. V was clipped by 5 bases and J by 1 base; unmatched bases: 7. This CDR3 region has 15 residues. The CDR3 spells CASSRQGTIQETQYF. CDR3 sequence (DNA): TGTGCCAGCAGCCGACAGGGAACCATCCAAGAGACCCAGTACTTC.

The rearrangement uses TRBV21-1 and TRBJ1-2. TRBV21-1 counts as a pseudogene. The CDR3 totals 16 residues. The CDR3 nucleotides are TGTGCCAGCAGCCTCCCCGGGGGGGGCTGTGGCTATGGCTACACCTTC. This codes for CASSLPGGGCGYGYTF.

The rearrangement joins TRBV29-1 to TRBJ2-3, with 14 positions matching TRBD2. With 5 bases clipped from V and 2 bases from J, the junction kept 3 bases outside the gene matches. Germline CDR1 reads SQVTM; CDR2 reads ANQGSEA. The CDR3 runs 15 residues. The CDR3 here is CSVRTSGRTTDTQYF. The DNA for the CDR3 is TGCAGCGTTAGGACTAGCGGGAGGACCACAGATACGCAGTATTTT.

This clone occurred once. The CDR3, as DNA: TGTGCCTGGAGTAGGGGGACAGGGGTCTCTGGGGCCAACGTCCTGACTTTC. Residues: CAWSRGTGVSGANVLTF. This chain uses TRBV30 with TRBJ2-6, with 10 bases matching TRBD1. This CDR3 is built from 17 residues. V gave up 2 bases and J gave up 0 bases; unmatched junction bases: 4. Germline V gene data show CDR1 as GTSNPN and CDR2 as SVGIG (reference sequence). Variable domain in full (rest from reference TRBV30 and TRBJ2-6): SQTIHQWPATLVQPVGSPLSLECTVEGTSNPNLYWYRQAAGRGLQLLFYSVGIGQISSEVPQNLSASRPQDRQFILSSKKLLLSDSGFYLCAWSRGTGVSGANVLTFGAGSRLTVL.

V usage is TRBV4-3 and J usage is TRBJ2-5; 7 nucleotides agree with TRBD1. The J call may not be correct, given that the DNA end is closer to TRBJ2-7. Germline values: CDR1 LGHNA, CDR2 YSLEER. This CDR3 comprises 15 residues. DNA of the CDR3: TGCGCCAGCAGCCCTATCTATAGGGGGCAAGACGAGCAGTACTTC. It is translated as CASSPIYRGQDEQYF.

This chain connects TRBV16 to TRBJ1-1; 8 bases line up with TRBD1. V dropped 4 bases and J dropped 0; count of bases not matched to a gene: 4. The CDR3 has 15 residues. Per germline, CDR1 KGHSY and CDR2 FQNENV. This chain's CDR3 is CASSPRQGMNTEAFF. CDR3 coding DNA: TGTGCCAGCAGCCCTCGACAGGGGATGAACACTGAAGCTTTCTTT.

The chain recombines TRBV30 with TRBJ2-7, with 11 bases lining up with TRBD1. Germline CDR1 reads GTSNPN; CDR2 reads SVGIG (reference sequence). V lost 3 bases to trimming and J lost 5 bases; unmatched junction nucleotides: 9. The CDR3 contains 15 residues. The CDR3 region has the DNA TGTGCCTGGAGCGCTCCCGGGACAGGGGGACACGAGCAGTACTTC. Translating it yields CAWSAPGTGGHEQYF.

The chain joins TRBV9 to TRBJ1-3, with unresolved D. This CDR3 has 16 residues. Trimming removed 0 bases from V and 0 bases from J, with 10 bases in between. The germline CDR1 and CDR2 sequences are SGDLS and YYNGEE. The CDR3 is CASSVGSQVSGNTIYF. CDR3 nucleotides: TGTGCCAGCAGCGTAGGTTCCCAGGTCTCTGGAAACACCATATATTTT.

The CDR3 nucleotides read TGTGCCAGTAGTCCAGGATCGTTCACAGATACGCAGTATTTT. Translating gives CASSPGSFTDTQYF. The chain has TRBV19 and TRBJ2-3; D not resolved. The CDR3 spans 14 residues. Germline lookup yields CDR1 LNHDA and CDR2 SQIVND (reference sequence). V lost 5 bases, J lost 2 bases, and 11 bases lay in between.

The V gene is TRBV18, the J gene TRBJ1-3; 10 bases align to TRBD1. The CDR3 spans 15 residues. Per the germline V gene, CDR1 is KGHSH and CDR2 is LQKENI. The trim removed 2 bases at V and 2 bases at J, leaving 0 bases unmatched. The CDR3 spells CASSPGTGAGNTIYF. Here the CDR3 DNA reads TGTGCCAGCTCACCAGGGACAGGGGCTGGAAACACCATATATTTT.

V gene TRBV6-5 combines with J gene TRBJ2-1; 9 bases line up with TRBD2. Germline CDR1 and CDR2: MNHEY and SVGAGI. With 3 bases clipped from V and 8 bases from J, the junction kept 8 bases outside the gene matches. The CDR3 spans 15 residues. The CDR3 region is CASSYTAGGQDEQFF. The CDR3 DNA follows: TGTGCCAGCAGTTATACCGCGGGGGGGCAGGATGAGCAGTTCTTC.

This sequence joins TRBV5-6 and TRBJ2-1; TRBD2 matches 9 bases. Trimming cost V 1 base and J 5 bases; bases outside gene matches: 4. The germline gives CDR1 SGHDT, CDR2 YYEEEE. The CDR3 runs 15 residues. CDR3 in DNA: TGTGCCAGCAGCTTGAGAGGACTAGCGAACAATGAGCAGTTCTTC. Protein product: CASSLRGLANNEQFF.

The chain combines TRBV19 with TRBJ2-2, with D possibly matching TRBD2 (5 bases). This CDR3 spans 15 amino acids. V was cut by 1 base and J by 1 base, with 7 bases left in between. Germline values: CDR1 LNHDA, CDR2 SQIVND (reference sequence). In DNA form, the CDR3 reads TGTGCCAGTAGTATAGGTCGGGGGAACACCGGGGAGCTGTTTTTT. Encoded protein: CASSIGRGNTGELFF. Looking up the rest from reference TRBV19 and TRBJ2-2 gives the full variable domain: DGGITQSPKYLFRKEGQNVTLSCEQNLNHDAMYWYRQDPGQGLRLIYYSQIVNDFQKGDIAEGYSVSREKKESFPLTVTSAQKNPTAFYLCASSIGRGNTGELFFGEGSRLTVL.

This chain joins TRBV21-1 and TRBJ2-7; the listed D gene, TRBD2, was not tested against the DNA. TRBV21-1 is classified as a pseudogene. CDR3 length equals 13 residues. The chain's CDR3 is CASSDGGAVEQYF. Here the CDR3 DNA reads TGTGCCAGCAGTGACGGGGGGGCGGTCGAGCAGTACTTC.